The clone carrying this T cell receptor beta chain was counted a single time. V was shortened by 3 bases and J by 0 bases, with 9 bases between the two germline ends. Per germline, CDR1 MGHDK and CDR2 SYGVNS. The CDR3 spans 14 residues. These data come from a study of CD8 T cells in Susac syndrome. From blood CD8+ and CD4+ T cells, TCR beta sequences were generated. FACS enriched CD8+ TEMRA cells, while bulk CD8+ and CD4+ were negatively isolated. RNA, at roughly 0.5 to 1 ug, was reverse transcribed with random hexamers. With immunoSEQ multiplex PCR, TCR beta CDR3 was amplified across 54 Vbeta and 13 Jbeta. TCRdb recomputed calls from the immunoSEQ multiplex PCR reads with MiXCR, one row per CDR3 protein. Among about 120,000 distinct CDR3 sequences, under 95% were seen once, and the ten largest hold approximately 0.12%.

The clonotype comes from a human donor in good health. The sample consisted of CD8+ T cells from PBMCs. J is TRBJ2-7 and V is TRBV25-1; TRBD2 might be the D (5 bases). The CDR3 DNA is TGTGCCAGCAGTGATGCGGGCAGCTCCTACGAGCAGTACTTC. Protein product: CASSDAGSSYEQYF.